The sample holds a few counts of the clone carrying this TCR beta chain. Its specificity is unknown. cDNA synthesis used the whole RNA isolate, giving expressed TCRB sequences. Sequencing was performed with immunoSEQ multiplex PCR; in TCRdb, only in-frame clones are kept and a portion is missing. The sample comprises approximately 240,000 clones, about a sixth of which are singletons, and approximately 0.087% rests with the top ten. These data originate in a study of beta chain features in type 1 diabetes. The overall study: Comparable age, gender and cell yields were observed in patients relative to healthy donors.

Study findings and constraints: In every one of the four CD4+ subsets, TCRB CDR3s were moderately but significantly shorter in Type 1 diabetes patients.

The TCR was taken from a young man with type 1 diabetes. The specimen sequenced was naive CD4+ T cells from blood.

The DNA of the CDR3 is TGCAGCGTTGTTGACCCAGGCGGCTCCCGAAACATTCAGTACTTC. It encodes CSVVDPGGSRNIQYF. The chain couples TRBV29-1 to TRBJ2-4, with D hard to call. The CDR3 loop spans 15 amino acids. The V gene's germline CDR1 is SQVTM and CDR2 ANQGSEA. The V and J ends lost 4 bases and 6 bases respectively, with 19 bases between them.